One sample yielded the 25 T cell receptor beta chains listed below, sequenced in a study of tumor and adjacent non-tumor tissue in lung cancer. The library came from three nested PCR rounds adapted from ARM-PCR protocols. MiXCR, applied by TCRdb to the multiplex PCR reads, yields one record per CDR3 protein. The table includes tens of thousands of distinct CDR3 sequences, less than 80% detected once. The template was RNA from unsorted bulk tissue. Sequencing used lung tumor tissue. The receptors come from a man aged 60-69 years with non-small cell lung cancer.

To note about this clonotype: The junction departs from germline at one end; a sequencing error may be responsible. V usage is TRBV20-1 and J usage is TRBJ1-3; maybe TRBD1 (5 bases). This CDR3 is built from 13 residues. From germline, CDR1 is DFQATT and CDR2 SNEGSKA (reference sequence). CDR3 in amino acids: CSAMGRGGNTIYF. CDR3 nucleotides: TGCAGTGCTATGGGACGCGGCGGAAACACTATATATTTT.

V usage is TRBV6-6 and J usage is TRBJ2-1; possible D gene TRBD1, 6 bases. This CDR3 spans 12 amino acids. The germline V gene encodes CDR1 MNHNY and CDR2 SVGAGI (reference sequence). This CDR3 is CDNRQGSNEQFF. The CDR3 DNA sequence: TGTGACAACAGGCAGGGGAGCAATGAGCAGTTCTTC.

The table lists this clonotype with a count of one. The rearrangement links TRBV20-1 to TRBJ2-4; D may match TRBD1 or TRBD2 (6 bases each). V dropped 5 bases and J dropped 3 bases, with 29 bases sitting between them. The CDR3 runs to 19 residues. Germline V lookup: CDR1 DFQATT, CDR2 SNEGSKA (reference sequence). CDR3 sequence: CSADGVASFQRGVKNIQYF. CDR3 sequence (DNA): TGCAGTGCTGACGGAGTGGCTAGCTTCCAAAGGGGGGTCAAAAACATTCAGTACTTC.

Notes on this clonotype: Because it lacks the conserved phenylalanine or tryptophan at the end, this CDR3 is likely a read error. The gene calls are TRBV29-1 and TRBJ2-5; D is unresolved. The germline CDR1 and CDR2 sequences are SQVTM and ANQGSEA. This CDR3 has 13 amino acids. The DNA of the CDR3 is TGCAGCGTTGAAGCAGGTGTACAAGAGAACCAGTACTTA. Translated, it gives CSVEAGVQENQYL.

This clonotype was observed a few times. No conserved phenylalanine or tryptophan ends this CDR3, so it is likely a read error. This rearrangement joins TRBV7-9 to TRBJ2-7, with D perhaps matching TRBD2 (7 bases). Germline values: CDR1 SEHNR, CDR2 FQNEAQ (reference sequence). The CDR3 is 14 amino acids. Trimming left V 6 bases short and J 6 bases short, with 18 bases between. CDR3 in DNA: TGTGCCAGCAGTCCCCTCACGGGGGGCACCGAGCAGTACTAC. Protein product: CASSPLTGGTEQYY.

As to this clonotype: The missing conserved phenylalanine or tryptophan at the end of this CDR3 makes a read error likely. V gene TRBV10-3 combines with J gene TRBJ1-6, with D possibly TRBD1 on 5 matching bases. Germline values: CDR1 ENHRY, CDR2 SYGVKD. Trimming removed 0 bases from V and 10 bases from J, with 10 bases in between. There are 14 residues in the CDR3. The CDR3 here is CAISESRGESPLHL. CDR3 DNA sequence: TGTGCCATCAGTGAGTCCCGGGGGGAGTCACCCCTCCACCTT.

Note on this clonotype: At one boundary the junction diverges from the germline segment, which might be a read error. The chain has TRBV6-5 and TRBJ2-1, with D perhaps TRBD1 or TRBD2 (5 bases each). The CDR3 runs 13 residues. Germline V gene sequence: CDR1 MNHEY, CDR2 SVGAGI. The CDR3 region is CASSYILGTEQFF. CDR3 coding DNA: TGTGCCAGTAGTTACATACTAGGGACTGAGCAGTTCTTC.

Remarks on this clonotype: As the CDR3 is not closed by the conserved phenylalanine or tryptophan, this likely results from a read error. No DNA is shown, since the ends of the CDR3 on it are uncertain; the CDR3 is the one TCRdb lists. CDR3 amino acids: CASSVGYEQHI. The chain carries TRBV10-2 and TRBJ2-7. Germline CDR1 WSHSY, CDR2 SAAADI. The CDR3 is 11 residues long, ends included.

This clonotype was observed many times. Germline is not matched at one junction end, which may reflect a read error. The chain has TRBV10-3 and TRBJ1-6; D gene ambiguous. Germline V lookup: CDR1 ENHRY, CDR2 SYGVKD. CDR3 size: 12 residues. CDR3 sequence: CDARGGDSPLHF. CDR3 coding DNA: TGTGACGCACGGGGTGGCGATTCACCACTCCACTTT.

With regard to this clonotype: One junction end does not reproduce the germline sequence, and a read error may be involved. This chain connects TRBV20-1 to TRBJ2-5, with D unclear. CDR1 DFQATT and CDR2 SNEGSKA come from the germline V gene (reference sequence). CDR3 length: 14 amino acids. The CDR3 DNA sequence: TGCAGTGTCAAGCTTTGGACGCGGCAAGAGACACAGTACTTC. Residues: CSVKLWTRQETQYF.

In the case of this clonotype: The CDR3 carries no conserved terminal phenylalanine or tryptophan, so it likely arises from a read error. The chain couples TRBV29-1 to TRBJ2-2, with D possibly TRBD2 on 5 matching bases. The CDR3 covers 13 residues. Germline lookup yields CDR1 SQVTM and CDR2 ANQGSEA. CDR3 sequence (DNA): TGCAGGGTTAGACTAACGAACACCGGGGAGCTGTTTTAT. Translated: CRVRLTNTGELFY.

Turning to this clonotype: One junction end disagrees with the germline gene, perhaps due to a read error. V and J are TRBV6-5 and TRBJ2-3; no reliable D call. CDR3 length: 15 residues. CDR1 MNHEY and CDR2 SVGAGI come from the germline V gene. CDR3 DNA: TGTGCCTGCAGTCCCAGAGTGGGTGGCACAGATACGCAGTATTTT. This encodes CACSPRVGGTDTQYF.

Only a few counts were recorded for this clonotype. Germline is not matched at one junction end, which may reflect a read error. This chain joins TRBV30 and TRBJ2-1, with 7 positions matching TRBD2. Germline CDR1 and CDR2: GTSNPN and SVGIG (reference sequence). The CDR3 totals 14 residues. CDR3 protein: CAWSVGLAANEQLF. In DNA form, the CDR3 reads TGTGCCTGGAGTGTAGGGCTAGCGGCCAATGAGCAGCTCTTC.

V is TRBV10-3 and J is TRBJ2-7, with D tentatively TRBD1 (5 bases). There are 15 residues in the CDR3. V lost 2 bases to trimming and J lost 5 bases, with 16 bases between them. Germline CDR1 ENHRY, CDR2 SYGVKD. The CDR3 loop is CAISEPYNQGDEQYF. CDR3 DNA: TGTGCCATCAGTGAGCCATACAATCAGGGCGACGAGCAGTACTTC.

Remarks on this clonotype: As the CDR3 is not closed by the conserved phenylalanine or tryptophan, this likely results from a read error. Because the CDR3's place on the DNA is in doubt, the DNA is left out and the CDR3 is given as listed by TCRdb. This rearrangement joins TRBV6-1 to TRBJ2-7. The CDR3 has 17 amino acids, counting both end residues. The germline V gene has CDR1 MNHNS and CDR2 SASEGT. The CDR3 here is CASSEAIRTVSSYEQYL.

This clonotype showed up just once. Likely a read error: the CDR3 ends without its conserved phenylalanine or tryptophan. This chain joins TRBV29-1 and TRBJ1-1; maybe TRBD1 (5 bases). This CDR3 comprises 13 residues. Germline V lookup: CDR1 SQVTM, CDR2 ANQGSEA. V lost 7 bases and J 1 base, leaving 13 bases between the germline ends. CDR3 sequence reads: CSASAGGNTEAFI. The CDR3 bases are TGCAGCGCCTCGGCGGGGGGGAACACTGAAGCTTTCATT.

In this sample, this clonotype turned up a few times. Being one base from a much bigger clone, this may be a read error. The chain combines TRBV5-4 with TRBJ1-1; D gene uncertain. V lost 4 bases and J 2 bases, leaving 9 bases between the germline ends. The CDR3 has 13 amino acids. The germline gives CDR1 SGHNT, CDR2 YYREEE (reference sequence). This CDR3 reads CASSRTGNTEAFF. CDR3 nucleotides: TGTGCCAGCAGCCGGACGGGAAACACTGAAGCTTTCTTT.

Comment on this clonotype: At one of its ends the junction is not consistent with the germline gene, which may arise from a read error. The rearrangement uses TRBV6-2 or TRBV6-3 and TRBJ1-4; D is unclear. The length of the CDR3 is 15 residues. Germline CDR1 is MNHEY and CDR2 is SVGEGT. The DNA of the CDR3 is TGTACCAGCAGTTACTACGTTGGACCCCAAGATAAACTGTTTTTT. This translates into CTSSYYVGPQDKLFF.

This clonotype appeared many times. CDR3 region: CASSLVGSGLYNEQFF. The DNA of the CDR3 is TGTGCCAGCAGCTTAGTTGGTAGCGGGCTTTACAATGAGCAGTTCTTC. The V and J genes are TRBV13 and TRBJ2-1; the match to TRBD2 covers 7 bases. Germline lookup yields CDR1 PRHDT and CDR2 FYEKMQ (reference sequence). The CDR3 length is 16 residues. The trim removed 1 base at V and 4 bases at J, leaving 7 bases unmatched.

Concerning this clonotype itself: One end of the junction fails to match germline, which may point to a read error. V is TRBV11-1 and J is TRBJ2-3; 11 bases match TRBD2. The germline CDR1 and CDR2 sequences are SGHAT and FQDESV (reference sequence). This CDR3 spans 16 amino acids. The CDR3 reads CASSLTSGASTYTQYF. CDR3 nucleotide sequence: TGTGCCAGCAGCTTGACTAGCGGGGCTAGCACATATACGCAGTATTTT.

This clonotype was recorded only once. The junction departs from the called germline gene at one end, perhaps through a read error. The chain uses TRBV29-1 and TRBJ1-2; D is unclear. The length of the CDR3 is 13 residues. Per germline, CDR1 SQVTM and CDR2 ANQGSEA. Here the CDR3 DNA reads TGTAGCGCTGGACCCGGGATCTTATATGGCTACACTTTC. Its protein is CSAGPGILYGYTF. Drawing the rest from reference TRBV29-1 and TRBJ1-2, the complete variable domain is SAVISQKPSRDICQRGTSLTIQCQVDSQVTMMFWYRQQPGQSLTLIATANQGSEATYESGFVIDKFPISRPNLTFSTLTVSNMSPEDSSIYLCSAGPGILYGYTFGSGTRLTVV.

By proportion, this clonotype is medium-sized. This chain uses TRBV6-1 with TRBJ2-7; 10 nucleotides match TRBD2. The germline gives CDR1 MNHNS, CDR2 SASEGT. The CDR3 spans 14 residues. Unmatched junction bases numbered 2, after V lost 3 bases and J lost 3 bases. DNA of the CDR3: TGTGCCAGCAGTGATGGACTAGCGGACTACGAGCAGTACTTC. It yields the protein CASSDGLADYEQYF.

About this clonotype itself: The junction departs from the called germline gene at one end, perhaps through a read error. This chain connects TRBV20-1 to TRBJ2-3; D is perhaps TRBD1 (6 bases). The CDR3 length is 15 residues. Germline V gives CDR1 DFQATT, CDR2 SNEGSKA (reference sequence). The CDR3 sequence is CSASSSRRGTDMQYF. CDR3 DNA sequence: TGCAGTGCTAGTTCTTCGCGCAGGGGCACGGATATGCAGTATTTT.

J is TRBJ1-5 and V is TRBV28, with 7 positions matching TRBD1. Germline-derived CDR1 and CDR2 are MDHEN and SYDVKM. This CDR3 has 15 residues. J lost 7 bases, V lost 6 bases, and 12 bases had no gene match. In DNA form, the CDR3 reads TGTGCCAGCAGCCCTAGGGACAGCTATCGGCAGCCCCAGCATTTT. Its translation: CASSPRDSYRQPQHF.

The sample holds many counts of this clonotype. This chain joins TRBV30 and TRBJ1-1; D gene ambiguous. Germline loops: CDR1 GTSNPN, CDR2 SVGIG (reference sequence). The V end was cut by 3 bases, the J end by 5 bases, with 7 bases between. The CDR3 runs to 11 residues. The CDR3: CAWSVVTEAFF. CDR3 in DNA: TGTGCCTGGAGCGTTGTAACTGAAGCTTTCTTT.